This T cell receptor (beta chain) was identified in a study of blood T cell repertoires in COVID-19. Turning to the study itself: In each case, the material was cDNA or gDNA derived from T cells, B-cell-depleted T cells, or PBMCs.

The authors' processing: Reference gene primers were amplified, and this amplification served to estimate nucleated cell counts. Sequenced by immunoSEQ multiplex PCR; TCRdb stores in-frame clones only, minus some. For V, J and clone size, that table is used; D and trimming come from the DNA. The table includes about 110,000 clones, under 85% detected once. Germline V gene sequence: CDR1 MDHEN, CDR2 SYDVKM. The CDR3 runs 17 residues. With 5 bases removed from V and 4 bases from J, the gap between germline ends came to 21 bases. V gene TRBV28 combines with J gene TRBJ1-5, with D possibly being TRBD1 (5 bases). Sequencing used peripheral blood. The origin of this receptor is a woman in her 70s with acute or convalescent COVID-19. The CDR3 is CASSQPQGTGVNQPQHF. DNA of the CDR3: TGTGCCAGCAGTCAGCCCCAGGGTACAGGAGTGAATCAGCCCCAGCATTTT. Supplemented by reference TRBV28 and TRBJ1-5, the full variable domain reads DVKVTQSSRYLVKRTGEKVFLECVQDMDHENMFWYRQDPGLGLRLIYFSYDVKMKEKGDIPEGYSVSREKKERFSLILESASTNQTSMYLCASSQPQGTGVNQPQHFGDGTRLSIL.